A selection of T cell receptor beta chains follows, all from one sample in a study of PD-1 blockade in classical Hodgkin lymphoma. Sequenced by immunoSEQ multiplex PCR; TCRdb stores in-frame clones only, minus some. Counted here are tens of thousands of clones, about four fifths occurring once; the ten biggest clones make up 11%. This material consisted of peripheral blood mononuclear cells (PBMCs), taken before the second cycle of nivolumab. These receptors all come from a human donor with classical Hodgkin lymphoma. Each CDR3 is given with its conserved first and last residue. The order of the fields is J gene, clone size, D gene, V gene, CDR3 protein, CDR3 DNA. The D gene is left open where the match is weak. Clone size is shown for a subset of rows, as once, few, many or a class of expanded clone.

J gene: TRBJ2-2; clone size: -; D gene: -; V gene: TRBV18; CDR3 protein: CASSQESSGVATGELFF; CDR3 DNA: TGTGCCAGCTCACAAGAATCCTCGGGTGTAGCCACCGGGGAGCTGTTTTTT
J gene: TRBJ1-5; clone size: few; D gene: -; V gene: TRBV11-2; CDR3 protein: CASSPARDQPQHF; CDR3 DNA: TGTGCCAGCAGCCCTGCGCGAGATCAGCCCCAGCATTTT
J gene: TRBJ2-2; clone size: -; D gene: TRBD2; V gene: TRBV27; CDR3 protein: CASRISGGVAGVRTGELFF; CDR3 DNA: TGTGCCAGCAGAATTTCGGGCGGGGTAGCGGGGGTTCGAACCGGGGAGCTGTTTTTT
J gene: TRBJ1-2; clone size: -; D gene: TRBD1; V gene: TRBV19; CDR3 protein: CASSRHRGPLGGYTF; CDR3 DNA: TGTGCCAGTAGTAGACACAGGGGGCCGTTGGGTGGCTACACCTTC
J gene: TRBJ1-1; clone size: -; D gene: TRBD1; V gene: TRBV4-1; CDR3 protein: CASSQETTGGTEAFF; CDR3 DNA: TGCGCCAGCAGCCAAGAAACCACAGGGGGTACTGAAGCTTTCTTT
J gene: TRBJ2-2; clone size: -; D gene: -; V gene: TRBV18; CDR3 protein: CASSPKGEKGLFF; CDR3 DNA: TGTGCCAGCTCACCAAAGGGGGAGAAAGGGCTGTTTTTT
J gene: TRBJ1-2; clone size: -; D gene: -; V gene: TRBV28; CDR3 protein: CASSFWGAPNYGYTF; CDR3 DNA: TGTGCCAGCAGTTTTTGGGGGGCCCCTAACTATGGCTACACCTTC
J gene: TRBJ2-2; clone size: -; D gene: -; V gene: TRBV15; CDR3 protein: CATSRDKEFRGELFF; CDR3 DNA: TGTGCCACCAGCAGAGATAAAGAGTTTAGAGGGGAGCTGTTTTTT
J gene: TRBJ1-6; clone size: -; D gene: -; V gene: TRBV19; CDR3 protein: CASSIVRAGRNSPLHF; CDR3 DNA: TGTGCCAGTAGTATAGTACGGGCAGGGCGGAATTCACCCCTCCACTTT
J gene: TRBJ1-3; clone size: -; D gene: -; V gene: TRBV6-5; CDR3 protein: CASSDGVSGNTIYF; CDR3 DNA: TGTGCCAGCAGTGATGGGGTCTCAGGAAACACCATATATTTT
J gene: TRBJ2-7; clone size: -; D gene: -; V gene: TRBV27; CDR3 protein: CASSTGGLKQYF; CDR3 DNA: TGTGCCAGCAGTACTGGTGGGTTGAAGCAGTACTTC
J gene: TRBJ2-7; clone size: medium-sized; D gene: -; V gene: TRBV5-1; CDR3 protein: CASSLAGSSSYEQYF; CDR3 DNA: TGCGCCAGCAGCCTTGCAGGGTCGAGCTCCTACGAGCAGTACTTC
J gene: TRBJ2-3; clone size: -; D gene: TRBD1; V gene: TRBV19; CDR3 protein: CASNQDRGRSDTQYF; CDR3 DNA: TGTGCCAGTAACCAGGACAGGGGGCGCAGCGATACGCAGTATTTT
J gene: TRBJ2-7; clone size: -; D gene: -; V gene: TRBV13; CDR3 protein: CASSSTGYSLLSSYEQYF; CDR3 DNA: TGTGCCAGCAGCTCGACAGGATACTCGCTCTTAAGCTCCTACGAGCAGTACTTC
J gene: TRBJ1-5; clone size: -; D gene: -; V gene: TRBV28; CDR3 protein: CASSFGSNQPQHF; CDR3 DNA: TGTGCCAGCAGTTTCGGAAGCAATCAGCCCCAGCATTTT
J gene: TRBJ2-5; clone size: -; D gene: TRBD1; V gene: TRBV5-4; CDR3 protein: CASSSDRGVGTQYF; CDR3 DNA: TGTGCCAGCAGCTCCGACAGGGGGGTCGGGACCCAGTACTTC
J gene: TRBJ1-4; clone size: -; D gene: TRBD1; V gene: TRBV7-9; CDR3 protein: CASSLPGQAPVNEKLFF; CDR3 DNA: TGTGCCAGCAGCCTACCGGGACAGGCACCCGTAAATGAAAAACTGTTTTTT
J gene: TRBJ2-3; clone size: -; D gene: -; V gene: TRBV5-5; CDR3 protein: CASSLALTFPDTQYF; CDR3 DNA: TGTGCCAGCAGCTTGGCCCTGACCTTCCCAGATACGCAGTATTTT
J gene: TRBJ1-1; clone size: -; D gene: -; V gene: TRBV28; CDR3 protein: CASRIQGNTEAFF; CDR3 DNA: TGTGCCAGCAGGATACAGGGGAACACTGAAGCTTTCTTT
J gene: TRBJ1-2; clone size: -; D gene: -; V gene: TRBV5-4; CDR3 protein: CASSQDPQGGYGYTF; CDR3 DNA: TGCGCCAGCAGCCAAGATCCCCAGGGAGGCTATGGCTACACCTTC
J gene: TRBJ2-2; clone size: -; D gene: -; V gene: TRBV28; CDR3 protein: CASSFRVLKGGSNTGELFF; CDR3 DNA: TGTGCCAGCAGTTTTAGGGTTTTAAAGGGCGGGTCGAACACCGGGGAGCTGTTTTTT
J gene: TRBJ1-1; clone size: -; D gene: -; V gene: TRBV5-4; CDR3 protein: CASSLPPNGEAFF; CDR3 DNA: TGTGCCAGCAGCTTGCCCCCGAACGGTGAAGCTTTCTTT
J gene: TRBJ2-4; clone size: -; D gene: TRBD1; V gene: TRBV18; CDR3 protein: CASSPGLGQRNIQYF; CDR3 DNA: TGTGCCAGCTCACCAGGTTTGGGACAGCGAAACATTCAGTACTTC
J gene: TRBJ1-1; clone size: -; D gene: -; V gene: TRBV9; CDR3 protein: CASSAGHNPGNTEAFF; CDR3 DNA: TGTGCCAGCAGCGCGGGACATAACCCGGGGAACACTGAAGCTTTCTTT
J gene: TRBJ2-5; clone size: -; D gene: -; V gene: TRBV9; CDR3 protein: CASSAQGTGLETQYF; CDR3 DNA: TGTGCCAGCAGCGCACAGGGCACTGGGCTAGAGACCCAGTACTTC
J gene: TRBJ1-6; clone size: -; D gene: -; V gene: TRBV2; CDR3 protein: CASSEADGGISPLHF; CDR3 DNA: TGTGCCAGCAGTGAAGCAGACGGGGGAATTTCACCCCTCCACTTT
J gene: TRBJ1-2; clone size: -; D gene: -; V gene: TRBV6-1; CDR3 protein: CASSAYSGNYGYTF; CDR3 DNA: TGTGCCAGCAGCGCCTACTCGGGGAACTATGGCTACACCTTC
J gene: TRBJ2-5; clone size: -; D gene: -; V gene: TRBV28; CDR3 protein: CASSMSPPSGMLETQYF; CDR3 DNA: TGTGCCAGCAGTATGTCCCCCCCCTCGGGGATGTTGGAGACCCAGTACTTC
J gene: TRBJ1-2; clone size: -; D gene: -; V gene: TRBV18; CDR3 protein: CASSPDENYGYTF; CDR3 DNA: TGTGCCAGCTCACCCGACGAGAACTATGGCTACACCTTC